These 12 T cell receptor beta chains were all obtained from the same sample, sequenced in a study of shared clonotypes between healthy human individuals. This table comes from immunoSEQ multiplex PCR, and its TCRdb copy is limited to in-frame clones, with some not included. The sample contains approximately 640,000 clones, roughly 78% of which appear only once. Sequencing was carried out using memory CD4+ T cells sorted from blood. The subset was: CD45RA-negative fraction. These receptors all stem from a woman younger than 45 in good health.

This sequence joins TRBV23-1 and TRBJ2-5; D is uncertain. The DNA end lines up better with TRBJ2-7; the J call may be wrong. TRBV23-1 is an ORF; its function is uncertain. This CDR3 comprises 11 residues. The CDR3 is CAKECHYEQYF. The CDR3 DNA is TGCGCAAAAGAGTGCCATTACGAGCAGTACTTC.

The chain uses TRBV7-9 and TRBJ1-1; unclear D gene. This CDR3 has 14 residues. The V gene's germline CDR1 is SEHNR and CDR2 FQNEAQ (reference sequence). V was pared by 3 bases and J by 0 bases, with 8 bases between. CDR3 sequence: CASSFFVLNTEAFF. The CDR3 DNA is TGTGCCAGCAGCTTCTTTGTACTGAACACTGAAGCTTTCTTT.

The rearrangement joins TRBV13 to TRBJ2-1, with 9 bases identical to TRBD2. CDR3 length equals 18 residues. With 2 bases clipped from V and 1 base from J, the junction kept 9 bases outside the gene matches. Germline lookup yields CDR1 PRHDT and CDR2 FYEKMQ (reference sequence). The CDR3 DNA is TGTGCCAGCAGCTTATTAGCGGGAGCCATTGGATCCTACAATGAGCAGTTCTTC. Its protein is CASSLLAGAIGSYNEQFF.

The chain recombines TRBV5-6 with TRBJ1-4; 7 nucleotides match TRBD1. The CDR3 is made up of 16 amino acids. Trimming cost V 2 bases and J 7 bases; bases outside gene matches: 11. Germline assignment: CDR1 SGHDT and CDR2 YYEEEE. The CDR3 coding sequence is TGTGCCAGCAGCTTAAGGACAGGCTTTACGCGTGAAAAACTGTTTTTT. It translates to CASSLRTGFTREKLFF.

CDR3 in amino acids: CASSLVSGTLEAFF. The CDR3 DNA is TGTGCCAGCAGTTTAGTCTCCGGGACCCTTGAAGCTTTCTTT. This chain connects TRBV27 to TRBJ1-1; weak D call: TRBD1 (5 bases). The CDR3 consists of 14 residues. Germline V gene sequence: CDR1 MNHEY, CDR2 SMNVEV (reference sequence). Deletions cut 2 bases from V and 7 bases from J, with 14 bases between.

The chain joins TRBV7-9 to TRBJ2-2, with 9 bases fitting TRBD1. Germline trimming cut 3 bases from V and 0 bases from J; bases unmatched to any gene: 8. Per the germline V gene, CDR1 is SEHNR and CDR2 is FQNEAQ (reference sequence). The CDR3 totals 18 residues. The CDR3 region is CASSFYGQGTSNTGELFF. The CDR3 coding sequence is TGTGCCAGCAGCTTTTATGGACAGGGGACATCGAACACCGGGGAGCTGTTTTTT.

This clone was counted between two and nine times. This chain links TRBV5-1 with TRBJ1-1; no firm D call. Per the germline V gene, CDR1 is SGHRS and CDR2 is YFSETQ. The V and J ends lost 3 bases and 1 base respectively, with 10 bases between them. The CDR3 is 14 residues long. The CDR3 nucleotides are TGCGCCAGCAGCTCGTACAACCCGAACACTGAAGCTTTCTTT. Translation gives CASSSYNPNTEAFF.

The chain uses TRBV4-1 and TRBJ2-1; maybe TRBD2 (5 bases). The V end was cut by 3 bases, the J end by 6 bases, with 9 bases between. This CDR3 is 13 amino acids long. Germline CDR1 reads MGHRA; CDR2 reads YSYEKL. CDR3 amino acids: CASSHLLANEQFF. The CDR3 DNA sequence: TGCGCCAGCAGCCACCTCCTAGCCAATGAGCAGTTCTTC.

Points on this clone: Other nucleotide sequences in the sample specify the same CDR3. The chain has TRBV6-1 and TRBJ2-7; maybe TRBD1 (5 bases). Trimming stripped 6 bases from V and 3 bases from J, with 9 bases between. The CDR3 has 12 residues. The germline CDR1 and CDR2 sequences are MNHNS and SASEGT. This CDR3 reads CASRGESYEQYF. CDR3 nucleotides: TGTGCCAGCAGAGGGGAAAGCTACGAGCAGTACTTC.

This clone was seen more than once but under ten times. The chain carries TRBV7-2 and TRBJ1-1; 7 bases map to TRBD1. This CDR3 is built from 14 residues. Germline CDR1 and CDR2: SGHTA and FQGNSA. J was trimmed by 1 base and V by 6 bases; bases with no gene match: 5. CDR3 sequence reads: CASSLGQPNTEAFF. The CDR3 DNA follows: TGTGCCAGCAGTTTGGGACAGCCGAACACTGAAGCTTTCTTT.

The sample holds one count of this clone. This chain links TRBV7-2 with TRBJ2-7, with TRBD2 matching 9 bases. CDR3 length: 14 residues. Losses at the gene ends were 1 base for V and 7 bases for J; bases not matched to a gene: 5. Germline-derived CDR1 and CDR2 are SGHTA and FQGNSA. CDR3 sequence reads: CASSLGGTSTEQYF. The DNA for the CDR3 is TGTGCCAGCAGCTTAGGTGGGACTAGCACTGAGCAGTACTTC. The complete variable domain, with remaining parts taken from reference TRBV7-2 and TRBJ2-7, reads GAGVSQSPSNKVTEKGKDVELRCDPISGHTALYWYRQSLGQGLEFLIYFQGNSAPDKSGLPSDRFSAERTGGSVSTLTIQRTQQEDSAVYLCASSLGGTSTEQYFGPGTRLTVT.

The chain combines TRBV5-1 with TRBJ1-5; D unclear. Per germline, CDR1 SGHRS and CDR2 YFSETQ. The CDR3 spans 16 residues. V was cut by 1 base and J by 1 base, with 12 bases left in between. The CDR3 is CASSLLPGSSNQPQHF. The DNA for the CDR3 is TGCGCCAGCAGCTTGCTTCCGGGTAGCAGCAATCAGCCCCAGCATTTT.